Listed below are T cell receptor beta chains from one sample, sequenced in a study of PD-1 blockade in classical Hodgkin lymphoma. Method: immunoSEQ multiplex PCR; TCRdb's copy keeps in-frame clones and lacks some. This sample carries about 98,000 clones, around 90% of them seen once, and the ten largest clones take roughly 2.8%. This material consisted of peripheral blood mononuclear cells (PBMCs), taken at baseline. These receptors were collected from a human donor with classical Hodgkin lymphoma. Both conserved end residues are part of each CDR3. D genes are given only for firm matches. Size values are once, few and many counts, or a class for expanded clones, and some rows have none.

abundance	v_gene	d_gene	j_gene	CDR3aa	CDR3nt
few	TRBV10-2	TRBD1	TRBJ2-3	CASRPGQTTDTQYF	TGCGCCAGCAGGCCGGGACAGACCACAGATACGCAGTATTTT
-	TRBV9	-	TRBJ2-7	CASSVDPGSSYEQYF	TGTGCCAGCAGCGTAGACCCAGGGAGCTCCTACGAGCAGTACTTC
-	TRBV5-8	-	TRBJ1-1	CASRRGQYEAFF	TGTGCCAGCCGGCGGGGCCAGTATGAAGCTTTCTTT
-	TRBV25-1	-	TRBJ2-2	CASSGVPGNTGELFF	TGTGCCAGCAGTGGAGTGCCGGGGAACACCGGGGAGCTGTTTTTT
once	TRBV19	-	TRBJ2-7	CASSFEGIGYEQYF	TGTGCCAGTAGTTTCGAGGGGATCGGGTACGAGCAGTACTTC
-	TRBV5-8	TRBD1	TRBJ1-4	CASSFRGQVGEKLFF	TGTGCCAGCAGCTTCAGGGGGCAGGTTGGCGAAAAACTGTTTTTT
-	TRBV19	-	TRBJ2-7	CASTKGLWSYEQYF	TGTGCCAGTACAAAGGGACTGTGGAGCTACGAGCAGTACTTC
-	TRBV28	-	TRBJ2-7	CASRHDNSEQYF	TGTGCCAGCAGGCACGACAATTCCGAGCAGTACTTC
-	TRBV9	-	TRBJ1-3	CASSVADGNTIYF	TGTGCCAGCAGCGTAGCAGACGGAAACACCATATATTTT
-	TRBV5-1	-	TRBJ1-1	CASSLTANTEAFF	TGCGCCAGCAGCTTAACAGCGAACACTGAAGCTTTCTTT
-	TRBV30	TRBD1	TRBJ2-1	CAYTRDRVYNEQFF	TGTGCCTACACCCGTGACAGGGTCTACAATGAGCAGTTCTTC
-	TRBV27	-	TRBJ2-3	CASSLPPPATQYF	TGTGCCAGCAGTCTACCCCCTCCAGCGACGCAGTATTTT
-	TRBV19	-	TRBJ1-2	CATTGTYYGYTF	TGTGCCACAACCGGGACGTACTATGGCTACACCTTC
-	TRBV10-3	-	TRBJ1-2	CAISDAGGNYGYTF	TGTGCCATCAGTGACGCCGGGGGGAACTATGGCTACACCTTC
few	TRBV6-5	-	TRBJ1-1	CASSPGNTEAFF	TGTGCCAGCAGCCCCGGTAACACTGAAGCTTTCTTT
-	TRBV28	-	TRBJ1-1	CASRGKPEAFF	TGTGCCAGCAGGGGGAAACCTGAAGCTTTCTTT
-	TRBV27	-	TRBJ1-2	CASSLGSREVYGYTF	TGTGCCAGCAGTTTAGGCTCGCGGGAGGTCTATGGCTACACCTTC
-	TRBV7-9	-	TRBJ2-5	CASSLIGVTQETQYF	TGTGCCAGCAGCTTAATTGGGGTGACCCAAGAGACCCAGTACTTC
-	TRBV5-1	-	TRBJ1-1	CASSLAHNLEAFF	TGCGCCAGCAGCTTGGCCCACAATCTAGAAGCTTTCTTT
-	TRBV11-1	TRBD1	TRBJ2-5	CASSLDRGLGETQYF	TGTGCCAGCAGCCTGGACAGGGGGCTGGGGGAGACCCAGTACTTC
few	TRBV30	TRBD1	TRBJ1-4	CAWGDRELFF	TGTGCCTGGGGGGACAGGGAACTGTTTTTT
-	TRBV29-1	-	TRBJ2-3	CSDRREATDTQYF	TGCAGCGACCGAAGGGAGGCCACAGATACGCAGTATTTT
once	TRBV9	-	TRBJ2-2	CASSVGGNLGDTGELFF	TGTGCCAGCAGCGTAGGGGGAAATTTAGGGGACACCGGGGAGCTGTTTTTT
-	TRBV11-2	TRBD2	TRBJ2-7	CASSLWSASGPSYEQYF	TGTGCCAGCAGCTTATGGTCGGCTAGCGGGCCATCCTACGAGCAGTACTTC
-	TRBV5-1	-	TRBJ2-3	CASSSGYTDTQYF	TGCGCCAGCAGCTCGGGGTACACAGATACGCAGTATTTT
-	TRBV29-1	-	TRBJ2-7	CSVEGSQTYEQYF	TGCAGCGTTGAAGGAAGCCAAACCTACGAGCAGTACTTC